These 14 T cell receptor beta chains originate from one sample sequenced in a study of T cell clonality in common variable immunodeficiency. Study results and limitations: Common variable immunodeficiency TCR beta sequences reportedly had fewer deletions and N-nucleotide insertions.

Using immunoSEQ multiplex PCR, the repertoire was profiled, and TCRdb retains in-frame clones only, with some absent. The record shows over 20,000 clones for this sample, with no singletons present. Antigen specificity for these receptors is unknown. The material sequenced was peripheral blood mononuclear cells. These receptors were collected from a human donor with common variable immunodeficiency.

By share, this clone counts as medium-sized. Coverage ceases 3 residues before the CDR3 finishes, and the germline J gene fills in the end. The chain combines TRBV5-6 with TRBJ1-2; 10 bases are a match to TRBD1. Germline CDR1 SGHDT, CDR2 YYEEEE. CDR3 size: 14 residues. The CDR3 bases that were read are TGTGCCAGCAGCTTGATGGGACAGGGGAGAGGC. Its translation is CASSLMGQGRG. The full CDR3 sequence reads CASSLMGQGRGYTF.

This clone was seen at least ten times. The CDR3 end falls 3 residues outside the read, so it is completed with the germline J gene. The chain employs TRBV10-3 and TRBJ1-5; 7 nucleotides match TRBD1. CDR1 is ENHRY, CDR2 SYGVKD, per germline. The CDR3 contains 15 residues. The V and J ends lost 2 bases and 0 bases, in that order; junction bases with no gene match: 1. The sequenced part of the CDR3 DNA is TGTGCCATCAGTGAGGGGACAGCTAGCAATCAGCCC. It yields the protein CAISEGTASNQP. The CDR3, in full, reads CAISEGTASNQPQHF.

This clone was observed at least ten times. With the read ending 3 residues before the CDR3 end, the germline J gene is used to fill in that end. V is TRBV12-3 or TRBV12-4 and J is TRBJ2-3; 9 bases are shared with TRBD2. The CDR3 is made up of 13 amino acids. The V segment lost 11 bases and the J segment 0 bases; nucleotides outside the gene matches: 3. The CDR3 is CAAGGSSTDTQYF. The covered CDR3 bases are TGTGCCGCGGGGGGGTCTAGCACAGATACG.

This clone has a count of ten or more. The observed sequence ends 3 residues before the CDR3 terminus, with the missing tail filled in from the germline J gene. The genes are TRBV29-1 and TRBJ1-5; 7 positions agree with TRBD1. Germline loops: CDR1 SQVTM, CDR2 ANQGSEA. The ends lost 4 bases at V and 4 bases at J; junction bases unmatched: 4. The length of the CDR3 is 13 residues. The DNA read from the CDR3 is TGCAGCGTTGGCCGGGACAGAAATCAGCCC. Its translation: CSVGRDRNQP. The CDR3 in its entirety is CSVGRDRNQPQHF.

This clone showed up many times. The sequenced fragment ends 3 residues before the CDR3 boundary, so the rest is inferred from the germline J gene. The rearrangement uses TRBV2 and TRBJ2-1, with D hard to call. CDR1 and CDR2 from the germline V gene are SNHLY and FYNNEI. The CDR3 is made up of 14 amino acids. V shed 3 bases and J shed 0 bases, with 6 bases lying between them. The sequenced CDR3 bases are TGTGCCAGCAGTGACGGCGGCTCCTACAATGAG. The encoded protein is CASSDGGSYNE. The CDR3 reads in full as CASSDGGSYNEQFF.

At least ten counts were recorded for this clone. Partial CDR3 DNA: TGTGCCAGTAGTGCGGGCGGGGTTGGCGGGGAG. It is translated as CASSAGGVGGE. The complete CDR3 sequence is CASSAGGVGGELFF. The rearrangement links TRBV19 to TRBJ2-2, with D perhaps TRBD2 (6 bases). The CDR3 is cut off 3 residues early in the read; its end comes from the germline J gene. With 5 bases removed from V and 7 bases from J, the gap between germline ends came to 14 bases. The CDR3 extends over 14 amino acids. The V gene's germline CDR1 is LNHDA and CDR2 SQIVND (reference sequence).

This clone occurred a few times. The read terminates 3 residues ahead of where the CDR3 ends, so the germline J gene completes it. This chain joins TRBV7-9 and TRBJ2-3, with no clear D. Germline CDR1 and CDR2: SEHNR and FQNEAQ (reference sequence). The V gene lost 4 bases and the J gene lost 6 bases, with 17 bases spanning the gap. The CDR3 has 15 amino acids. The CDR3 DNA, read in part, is TGTGCCAGCAGCTATGGCTTGCTTCTCCGTGATACG. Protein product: CASSYGLLLRDT. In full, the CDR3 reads CASSYGLLLRDTQYF.

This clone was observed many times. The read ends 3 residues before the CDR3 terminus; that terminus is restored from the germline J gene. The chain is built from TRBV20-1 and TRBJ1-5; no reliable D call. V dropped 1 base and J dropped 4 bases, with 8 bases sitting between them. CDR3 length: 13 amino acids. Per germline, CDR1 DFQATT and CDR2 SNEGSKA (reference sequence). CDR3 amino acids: CSARAPGNQPQHF. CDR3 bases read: TGCAGTGCTAGAGCACCCGGTAATCAGCCC.

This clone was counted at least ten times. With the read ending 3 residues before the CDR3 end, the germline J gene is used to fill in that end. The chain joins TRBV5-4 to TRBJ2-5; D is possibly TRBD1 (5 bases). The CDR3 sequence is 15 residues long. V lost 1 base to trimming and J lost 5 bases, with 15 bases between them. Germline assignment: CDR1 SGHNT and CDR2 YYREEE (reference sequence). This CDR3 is CASSLKGEGAETQYF. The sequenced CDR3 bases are TGTGCCAGCAGCTTGAAAGGAGAAGGGGCCGAGACC.

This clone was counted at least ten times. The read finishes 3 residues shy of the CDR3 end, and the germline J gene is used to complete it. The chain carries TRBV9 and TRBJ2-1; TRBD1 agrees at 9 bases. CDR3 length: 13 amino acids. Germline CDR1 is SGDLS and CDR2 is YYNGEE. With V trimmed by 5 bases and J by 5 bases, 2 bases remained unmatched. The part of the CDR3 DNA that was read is TGTGCCAGCAGTGGACAGGGGCACAATGAG. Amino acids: CASSGQGHNE. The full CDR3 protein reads CASSGQGHNEQFF.

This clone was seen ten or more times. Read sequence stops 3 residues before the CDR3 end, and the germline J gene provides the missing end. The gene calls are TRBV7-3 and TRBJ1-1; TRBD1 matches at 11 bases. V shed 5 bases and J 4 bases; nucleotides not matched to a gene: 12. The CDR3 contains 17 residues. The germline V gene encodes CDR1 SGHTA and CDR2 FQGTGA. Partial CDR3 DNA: TGTGCCAGCAGCCGAGGCCGGACAGGGGGCGCAAGCACTGAA. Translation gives CASSRGRTGGASTE. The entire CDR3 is CASSRGRTGGASTEAFF.

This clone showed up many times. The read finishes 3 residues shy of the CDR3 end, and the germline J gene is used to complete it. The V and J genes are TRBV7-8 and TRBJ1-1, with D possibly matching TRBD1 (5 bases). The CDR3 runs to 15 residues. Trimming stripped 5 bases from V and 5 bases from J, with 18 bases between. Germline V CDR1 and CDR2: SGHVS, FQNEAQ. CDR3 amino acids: CASSLRVQAGTEAFF. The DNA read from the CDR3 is TGTGCCAGCAGCCTCCGAGTGCAGGCAGGGACTGAA.

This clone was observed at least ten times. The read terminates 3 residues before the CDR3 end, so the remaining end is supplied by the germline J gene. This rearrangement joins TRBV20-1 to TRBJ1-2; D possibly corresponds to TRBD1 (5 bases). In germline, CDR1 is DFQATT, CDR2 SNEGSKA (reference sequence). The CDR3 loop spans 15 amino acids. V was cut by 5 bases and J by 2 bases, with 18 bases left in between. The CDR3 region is CSALPSGEANYGYTF. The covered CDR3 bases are TGCAGTGCTCTTCCTTCGGGGGAGGCGAACTATGGC.

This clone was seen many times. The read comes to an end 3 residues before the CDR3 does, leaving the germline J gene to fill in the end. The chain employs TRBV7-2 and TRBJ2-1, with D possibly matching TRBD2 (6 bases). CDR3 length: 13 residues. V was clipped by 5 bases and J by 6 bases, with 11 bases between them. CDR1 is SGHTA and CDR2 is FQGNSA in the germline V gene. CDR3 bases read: TGTGCCAGCAGCCCCCCCGGGGGCAATGAG. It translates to CASSPPGGNE. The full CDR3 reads CASSPPGGNEQFF.